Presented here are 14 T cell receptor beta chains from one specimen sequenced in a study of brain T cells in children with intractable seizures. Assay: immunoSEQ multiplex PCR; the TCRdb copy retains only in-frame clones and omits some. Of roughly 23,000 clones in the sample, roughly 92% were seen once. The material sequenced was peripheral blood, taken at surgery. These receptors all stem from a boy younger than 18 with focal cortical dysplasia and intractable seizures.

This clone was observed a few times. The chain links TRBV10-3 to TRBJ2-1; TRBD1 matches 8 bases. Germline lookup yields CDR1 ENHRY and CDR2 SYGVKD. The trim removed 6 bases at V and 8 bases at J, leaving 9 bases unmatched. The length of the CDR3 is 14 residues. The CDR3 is CAIRGQGTHDEQFF. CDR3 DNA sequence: TGTGCCATCAGAGGACAGGGAACACACGATGAGCAGTTCTTC.

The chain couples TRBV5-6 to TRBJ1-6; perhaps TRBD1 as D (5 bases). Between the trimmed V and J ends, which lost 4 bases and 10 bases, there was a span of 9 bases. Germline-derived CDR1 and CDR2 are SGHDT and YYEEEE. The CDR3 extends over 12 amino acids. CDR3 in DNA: TGTGCCAGCAGCACCTCAGGGTCACCCCTCCACTTT. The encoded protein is CASSTSGSPLHF.

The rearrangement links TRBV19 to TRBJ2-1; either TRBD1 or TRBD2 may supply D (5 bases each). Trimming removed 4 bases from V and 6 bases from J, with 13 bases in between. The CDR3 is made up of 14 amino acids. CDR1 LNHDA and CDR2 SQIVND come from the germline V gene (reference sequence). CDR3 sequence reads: CASSRGPRGNEQFF. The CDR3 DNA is TGTGCCAGTAGTAGGGGACCCCGCGGCAATGAGCAGTTCTTC. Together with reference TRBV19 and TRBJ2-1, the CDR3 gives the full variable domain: DGGITQSPKYLFRKEGQNVTLSCEQNLNHDAMYWYRQDPGQGLRLIYYSQIVNDFQKGDIAEGYSVSREKKESFPLTVTSAQKNPTAFYLCASSRGPRGNEQFFGPGTRLTVL.

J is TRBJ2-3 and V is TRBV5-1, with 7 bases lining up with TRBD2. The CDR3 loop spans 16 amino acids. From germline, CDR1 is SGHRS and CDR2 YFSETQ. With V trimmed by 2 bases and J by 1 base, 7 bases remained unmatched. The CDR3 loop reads CASSLLGGSGTDTQYF. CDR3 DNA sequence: TGCGCCAGCAGCTTATTGGGGGGGTCAGGCACAGATACGCAGTATTTT.

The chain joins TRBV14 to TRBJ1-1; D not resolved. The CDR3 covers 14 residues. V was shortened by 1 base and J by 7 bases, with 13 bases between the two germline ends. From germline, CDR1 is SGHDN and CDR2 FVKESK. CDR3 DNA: TGTGCCAGCAGCCAAGTCCGGGGTTTTGGTGAAGCTTTCTTT. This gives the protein CASSQVRGFGEAFF.

In DNA, the CDR3 is TGTGCCAGTAGTATTTACGGAAACACTGAAGCTTTCTTT. It translates to CASSIYGNTEAFF. The gene calls are TRBV19 and TRBJ1-1; D not resolved. This CDR3 contains 13 residues. The V gene's germline CDR1 is LNHDA and CDR2 SQIVND (reference sequence). V lost 3 bases, J lost 2 bases, and 7 bases lay in between.

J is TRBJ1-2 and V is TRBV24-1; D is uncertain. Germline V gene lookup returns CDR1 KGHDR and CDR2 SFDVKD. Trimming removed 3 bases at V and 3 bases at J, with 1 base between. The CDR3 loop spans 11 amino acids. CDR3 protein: CATSDDYGYTF. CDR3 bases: TGTGCCACCAGTGATGACTATGGCTACACCTTC.

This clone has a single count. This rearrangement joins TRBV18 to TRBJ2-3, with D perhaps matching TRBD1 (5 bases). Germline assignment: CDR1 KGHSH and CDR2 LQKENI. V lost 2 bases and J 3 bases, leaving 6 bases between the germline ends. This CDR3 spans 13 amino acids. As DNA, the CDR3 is TGTGCCAGCTCACCAAGGACAACAGATACGCAGTATTTT. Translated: CASSPRTTDTQYF.

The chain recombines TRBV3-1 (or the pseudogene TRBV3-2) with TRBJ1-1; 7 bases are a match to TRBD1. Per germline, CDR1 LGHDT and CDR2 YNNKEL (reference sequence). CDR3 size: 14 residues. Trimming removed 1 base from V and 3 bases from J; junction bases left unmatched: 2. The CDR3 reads CASSQVQGDTEAFF. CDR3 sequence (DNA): TGTGCCAGCAGCCAAGTTCAGGGGGACACTGAAGCTTTCTTT.

The DNA of the CDR3 is TGCGCCAGCAGTGAAGGAGGGTCCGGTCAGCCCCAGCATTTT. It is translated as CASSEGGSGQPQHF. This rearrangement joins TRBV10-2 to TRBJ1-5; D not certain. With 3 bases removed from V and 6 bases from J, the gap between germline ends came to 12 bases. Germline V CDR1 and CDR2: WSHSY, SAAADI. CDR3 length: 14 amino acids.

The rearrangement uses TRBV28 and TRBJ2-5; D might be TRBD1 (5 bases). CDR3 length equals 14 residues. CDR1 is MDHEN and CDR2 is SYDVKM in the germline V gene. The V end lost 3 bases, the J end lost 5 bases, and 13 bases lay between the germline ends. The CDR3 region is CASSLGTGGETQYF. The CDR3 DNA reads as TGTGCCAGCAGTTTGGGAACAGGTGGGGAGACCCAGTACTTC.

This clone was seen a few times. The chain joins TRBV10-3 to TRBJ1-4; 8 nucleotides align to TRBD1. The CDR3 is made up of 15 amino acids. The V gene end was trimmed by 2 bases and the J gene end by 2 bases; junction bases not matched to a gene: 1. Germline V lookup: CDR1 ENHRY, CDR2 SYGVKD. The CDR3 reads CAISEDRGTNEKLFF. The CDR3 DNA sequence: TGTGCCATCAGTGAGGACAGGGGCACTAATGAAAAACTGTTTTTT.

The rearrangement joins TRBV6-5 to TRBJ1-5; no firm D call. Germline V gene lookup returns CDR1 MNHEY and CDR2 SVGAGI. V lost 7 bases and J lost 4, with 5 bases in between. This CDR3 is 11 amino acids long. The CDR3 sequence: CASKANQPQHF. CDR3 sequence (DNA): TGTGCCAGCAAGGCGAATCAGCCCCAGCATTTT.

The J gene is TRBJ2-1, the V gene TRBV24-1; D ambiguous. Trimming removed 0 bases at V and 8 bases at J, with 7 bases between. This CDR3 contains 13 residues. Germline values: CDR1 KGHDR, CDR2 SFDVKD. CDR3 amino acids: CATSDLRRDEQFF. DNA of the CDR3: TGTGCCACCAGTGATTTGCGACGCGATGAGCAGTTCTTC.